This T cell receptor beta chain was identified in a study of shared T cell receptors in the human thymus. The assay was immunoSEQ multiplex PCR, and TCRdb's table has in-frame clones only and misses some. This table has under 850,000 clones, around 89% appearing once. V lost 1 base, J lost 2 bases, and 12 bases lay in between. Looked up from germline, CDR1 is SGHVS and CDR2 is FNYEAQ. The CDR3 is 16 residues long. The same sample was also used in a study of human thymus T cells. That work states: Those donating were healthy Finnish infants in corrective surgery for congenital heart defects. Corrective heart surgery yielded the resections from which the thymus tissue came. Use of V and J genes seemed skewed within the thymic and blood repertoires. Related research found strongly overlapping thymic repertoires in unrelated individuals.

The V gene is TRBV7-6, the J gene TRBJ2-4; tentative D call: TRBD2 (5 bases). The sample was thymocytes. The sequence was collected from a boy in the first two years of life with a congenital heart defect. The CDR3 sequence is CASSLDTEGTKNIQYF. For the CDR3, the DNA is TGTGCCAGCAGCTTAGATACAGAGGGAACCAAAAACATTCAGTACTTC.